The source of this T cell receptor beta chain is a study of blood T cell repertoires in COVID-19. Study-level information: Whether acute or convalescent, the COVID-19 samples came from the United States, Italy and Spain. PBMCs, B-cell-depleted T cells, or T cells were the source of the cDNA or gDNA that made up the material.

Original handling: Amplification from reference gene primers served as the basis for estimated nucleated cell counts. The table came from immunoSEQ multiplex PCR; TCRdb's copy has only in-frame clones and leaves some out. From that table come the V and J calls and clone size; the DNA was used to work out D and trimming. Of 200,000 to 250,000 clones listed, 70% to 90% are singletons. This sequence originates from a woman aged 50 to 65 with acute COVID-19. Sequences were obtained from PBMCs or T cells enriched from blood (not recorded which).

The DNA of the CDR3 is TGTGCCAGCAGCCCCCACAGGGACGAGGGAACTGAAGCTTTCTTT. Translating gives CASSPHRDEGTEAFF. The chain combines TRBV3-1 (or the pseudogene TRBV3-2) with TRBJ1-1; TRBD1 might be the D (6 bases). Germline V lookup: CDR1 LGHDT, CDR2 YNNKEL (reference sequence). V dropped 4 bases and J dropped 5 bases, with 17 bases sitting between them. The CDR3 spans 15 residues.